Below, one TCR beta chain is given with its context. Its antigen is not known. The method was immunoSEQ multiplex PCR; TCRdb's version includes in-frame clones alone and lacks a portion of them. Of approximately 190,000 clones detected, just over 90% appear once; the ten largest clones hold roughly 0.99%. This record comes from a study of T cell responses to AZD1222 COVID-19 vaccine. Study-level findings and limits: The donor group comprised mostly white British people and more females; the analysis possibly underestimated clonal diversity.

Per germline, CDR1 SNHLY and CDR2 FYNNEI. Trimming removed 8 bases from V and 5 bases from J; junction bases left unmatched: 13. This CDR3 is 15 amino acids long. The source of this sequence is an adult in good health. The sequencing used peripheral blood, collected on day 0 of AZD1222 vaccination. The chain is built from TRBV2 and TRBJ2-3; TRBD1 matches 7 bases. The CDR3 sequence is CASCQTGFFKDTQYF. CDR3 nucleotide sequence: TGTGCCAGCTGCCAGACAGGGTTCTTCAAAGATACGCAGTATTTT.